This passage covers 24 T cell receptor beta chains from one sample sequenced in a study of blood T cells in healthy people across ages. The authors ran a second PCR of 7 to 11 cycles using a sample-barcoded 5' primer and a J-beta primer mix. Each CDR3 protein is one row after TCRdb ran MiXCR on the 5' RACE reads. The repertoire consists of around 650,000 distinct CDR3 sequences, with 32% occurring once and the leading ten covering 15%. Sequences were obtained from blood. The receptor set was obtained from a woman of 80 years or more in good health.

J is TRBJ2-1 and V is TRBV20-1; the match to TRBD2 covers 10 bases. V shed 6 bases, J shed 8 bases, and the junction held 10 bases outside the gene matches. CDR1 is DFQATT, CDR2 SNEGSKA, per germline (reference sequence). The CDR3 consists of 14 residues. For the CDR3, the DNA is TGCAGTGCCCAGTCAGCGAGCGGGAGGGATGAGCAGTTCTTC. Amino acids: CSAQSASGRDEQFF.

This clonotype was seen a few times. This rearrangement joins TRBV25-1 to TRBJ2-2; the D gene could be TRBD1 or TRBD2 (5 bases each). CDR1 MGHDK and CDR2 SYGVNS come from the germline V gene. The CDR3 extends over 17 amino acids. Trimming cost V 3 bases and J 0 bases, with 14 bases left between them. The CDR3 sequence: CASSDGGGVANTGELFF. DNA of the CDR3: TGTGCCAGCAGTGATGGTGGGGGAGTGGCGAACACCGGGGAGCTGTTTTTT.

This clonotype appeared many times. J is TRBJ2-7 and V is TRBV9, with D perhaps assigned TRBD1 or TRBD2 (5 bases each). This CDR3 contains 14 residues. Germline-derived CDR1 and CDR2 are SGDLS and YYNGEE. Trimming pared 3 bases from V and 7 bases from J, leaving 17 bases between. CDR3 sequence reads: CASSGGTNLLEQYF. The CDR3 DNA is TGTGCCAGCAGCGGAGGGACCAATCTCCTGGAGCAGTACTTC.

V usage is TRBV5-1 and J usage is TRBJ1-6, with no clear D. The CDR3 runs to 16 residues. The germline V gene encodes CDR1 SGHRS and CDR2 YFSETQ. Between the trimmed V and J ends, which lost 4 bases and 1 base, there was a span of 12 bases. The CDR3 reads CASSPQIGSYNSPLHF. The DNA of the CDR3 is TGCGCCAGCAGCCCCCAAATCGGTTCCTATAATTCACCCCTCCACTTT.

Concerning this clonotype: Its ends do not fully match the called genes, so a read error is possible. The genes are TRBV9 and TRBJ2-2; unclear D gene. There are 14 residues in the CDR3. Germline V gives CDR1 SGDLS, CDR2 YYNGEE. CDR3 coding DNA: TGTGCCAACAGCGTACTGAAAGACACCGGGGAGCTGTTTTTT. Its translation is CANSVLKDTGELFF. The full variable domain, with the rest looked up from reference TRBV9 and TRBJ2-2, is DSGVTQTPKHLITATGQRVTLRCSPRSGDLSVYWYQQSLDQGLQFLIQYYNGEERAKGNILERFSAQQFPDLHSELNLSSLELGDSALYFCANSVLKDTGELFFGEGSRLTVL.

CDR3 nucleotide sequence: TGTGCCAGCAGTGTCAGCAGGGGAGATGGCTACACCTTC. Translation gives CASSVSRGDGYTF. The rearrangement uses TRBV2 and TRBJ1-2; weak D call: TRBD1 (6 bases). There are 13 residues in the CDR3. The ends were cut back, 4 bases at V and 6 bases at J, with 12 bases in the middle. CDR1 is SNHLY and CDR2 is FYNNEI in the germline V gene.

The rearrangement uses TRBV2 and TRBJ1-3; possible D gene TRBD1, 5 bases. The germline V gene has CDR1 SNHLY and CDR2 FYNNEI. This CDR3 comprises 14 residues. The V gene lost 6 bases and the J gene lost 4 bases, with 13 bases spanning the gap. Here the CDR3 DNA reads TGTGCCAGCAGAACCGGGACGCTGGGAAACACCATATATTTT. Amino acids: CASRTGTLGNTIYF.

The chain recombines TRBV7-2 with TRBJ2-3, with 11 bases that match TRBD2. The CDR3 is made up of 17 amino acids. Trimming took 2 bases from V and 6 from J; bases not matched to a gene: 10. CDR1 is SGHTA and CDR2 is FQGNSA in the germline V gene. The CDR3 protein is CASSLIGLAGLWDTQYF. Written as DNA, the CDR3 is TGTGCCAGCAGCTTAATAGGACTAGCGGGTTTGTGGGATACGCAGTATTTT.

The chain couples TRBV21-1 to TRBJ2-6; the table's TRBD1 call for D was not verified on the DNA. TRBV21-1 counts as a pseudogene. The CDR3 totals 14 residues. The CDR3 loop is CAGHRATGANVLTF. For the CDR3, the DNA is TGTGCCGGTCACAGGGCCACTGGGGCCAACGTCCTGACTTTC.

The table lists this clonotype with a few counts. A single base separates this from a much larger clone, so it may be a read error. The CDR3 coding sequence is TGCAGTGCTAGAGTTGGCTACAATGAGCAGTACTTC. Protein: CSARVGYNEQYF. This chain uses TRBV20-1 with TRBJ2-1, with unresolved D. The DNA matches TRBJ2-7 better at its end, which makes the J call doubtful. The CDR3 is 12 amino acids. Germline V gene lookup returns CDR1 DFQATT and CDR2 SNEGSKA (reference sequence).

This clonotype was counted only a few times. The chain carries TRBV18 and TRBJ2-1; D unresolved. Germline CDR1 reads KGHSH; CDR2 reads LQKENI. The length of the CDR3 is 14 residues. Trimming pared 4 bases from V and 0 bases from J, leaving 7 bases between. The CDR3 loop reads CASSQQSSYNEQFF. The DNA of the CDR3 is TGTGCCAGCTCACAACAGAGCTCCTACAATGAGCAGTTCTTC.

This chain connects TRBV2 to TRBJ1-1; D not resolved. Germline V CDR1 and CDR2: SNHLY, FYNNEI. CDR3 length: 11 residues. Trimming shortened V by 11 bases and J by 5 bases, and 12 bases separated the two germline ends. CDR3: CASIAGTEAFF. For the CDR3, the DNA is TGTGCCTCCATAGCGGGAACTGAAGCTTTCTTT.

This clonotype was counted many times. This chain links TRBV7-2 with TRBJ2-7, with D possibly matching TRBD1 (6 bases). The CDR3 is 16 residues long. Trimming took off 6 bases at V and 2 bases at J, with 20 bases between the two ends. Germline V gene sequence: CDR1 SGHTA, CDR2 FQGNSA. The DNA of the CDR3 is TGTGCCAGCAGACAAGGACAGTTTAGTGCGGCCTACGAGCAGTACTTC. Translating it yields CASRQGQFSAAYEQYF.

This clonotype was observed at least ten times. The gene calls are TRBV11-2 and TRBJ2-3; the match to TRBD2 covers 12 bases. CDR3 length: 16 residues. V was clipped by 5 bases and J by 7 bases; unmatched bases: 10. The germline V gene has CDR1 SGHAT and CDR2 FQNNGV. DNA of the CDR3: TGTGCCAGCAGCCGAGGTCTGGGACTAGCGGGCTATACGCAGTATTTT. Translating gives CASSRGLGLAGYTQYF. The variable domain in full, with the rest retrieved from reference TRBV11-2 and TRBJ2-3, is EAGVAQSPRYKIIEKRQSVAFWCNPISGHATLYWYQQILGQGPKLLIQFQNNGVVDDSQLPKDRFSAERLKGVDSTLKIQPAKLEDSAVYLCASSRGLGLAGYTQYFGPGTRLTVL.

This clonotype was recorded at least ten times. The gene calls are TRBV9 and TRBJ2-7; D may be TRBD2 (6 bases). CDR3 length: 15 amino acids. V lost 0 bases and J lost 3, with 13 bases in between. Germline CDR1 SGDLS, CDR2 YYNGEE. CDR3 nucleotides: TGTGCCAGCAGCGTAGCCGGGACTGGGGACTACGAGCAGTACTTC. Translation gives CASSVAGTGDYEQYF.

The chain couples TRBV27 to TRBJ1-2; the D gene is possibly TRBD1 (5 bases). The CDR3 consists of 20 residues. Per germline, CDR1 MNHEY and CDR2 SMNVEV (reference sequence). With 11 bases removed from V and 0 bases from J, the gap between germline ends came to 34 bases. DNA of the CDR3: TGTGCCGACAGTTTATCCCAGCCCCTGACACACCTGGGGCCTAACTATGGCTACACCTTC. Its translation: CADSLSQPLTHLGPNYGYTF.

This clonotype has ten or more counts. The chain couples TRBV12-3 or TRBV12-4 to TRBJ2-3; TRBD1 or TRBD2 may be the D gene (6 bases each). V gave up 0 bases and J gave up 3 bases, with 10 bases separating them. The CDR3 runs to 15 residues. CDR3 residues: CASSLAGGWTDTQYF. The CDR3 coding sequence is TGTGCCAGCAGTTTAGCGGGGGGCTGGACAGATACGCAGTATTTT.

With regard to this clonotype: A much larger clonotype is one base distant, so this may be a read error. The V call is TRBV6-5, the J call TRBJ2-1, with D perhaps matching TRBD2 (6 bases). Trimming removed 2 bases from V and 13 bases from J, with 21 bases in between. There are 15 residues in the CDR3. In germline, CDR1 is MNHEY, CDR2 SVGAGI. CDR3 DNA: TGTGCCAGCAGTTACCGGGGGAACCAGGCGGAGACCCAGTTCTTC. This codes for CASSYRGNQAETQFF.

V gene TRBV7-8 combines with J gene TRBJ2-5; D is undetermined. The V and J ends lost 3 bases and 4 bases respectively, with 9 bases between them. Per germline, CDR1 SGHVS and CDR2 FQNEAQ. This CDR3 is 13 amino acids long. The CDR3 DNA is TGTGCCAGCAGCTTGTTCACCGGAGAGACCCAGTACTTC. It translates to CASSLFTGETQYF.

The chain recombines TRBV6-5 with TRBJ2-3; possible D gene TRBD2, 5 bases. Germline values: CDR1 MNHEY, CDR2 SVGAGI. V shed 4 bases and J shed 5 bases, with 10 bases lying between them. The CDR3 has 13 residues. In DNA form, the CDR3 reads TGTGCCAGCAGTTCCGGGGTTAGAGATACGCAGTATTTT. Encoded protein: CASSSGVRDTQYF.

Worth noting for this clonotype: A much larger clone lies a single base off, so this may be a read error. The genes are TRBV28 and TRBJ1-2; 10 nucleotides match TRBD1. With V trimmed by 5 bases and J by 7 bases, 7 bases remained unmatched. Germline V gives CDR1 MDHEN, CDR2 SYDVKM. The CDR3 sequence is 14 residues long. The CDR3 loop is CASSARQGAIGYTF. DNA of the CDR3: TGTGCCAGCAGTGCGAGACAGGGGGCAATTGGCTACACCTTC.

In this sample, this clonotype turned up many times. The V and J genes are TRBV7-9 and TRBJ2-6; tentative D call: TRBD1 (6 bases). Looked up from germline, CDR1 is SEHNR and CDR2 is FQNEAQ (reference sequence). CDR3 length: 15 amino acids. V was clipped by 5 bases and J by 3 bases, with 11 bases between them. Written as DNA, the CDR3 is TGTGCCAGCAGCCCAGGGGCAGGTGGGGCCAACGTCCTGACTTTC. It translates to CASSPGAGGANVLTF.

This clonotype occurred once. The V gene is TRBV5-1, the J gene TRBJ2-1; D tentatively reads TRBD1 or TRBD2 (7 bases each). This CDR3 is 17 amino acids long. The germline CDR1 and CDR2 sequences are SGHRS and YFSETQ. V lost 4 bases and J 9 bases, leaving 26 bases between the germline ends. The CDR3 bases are TGCGCCAGCAGCGAAGGGGGCCGGGGGGCGAAGATCGGTGAGCAGTTCTTC. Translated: CASSEGGRGAKIGEQFF.

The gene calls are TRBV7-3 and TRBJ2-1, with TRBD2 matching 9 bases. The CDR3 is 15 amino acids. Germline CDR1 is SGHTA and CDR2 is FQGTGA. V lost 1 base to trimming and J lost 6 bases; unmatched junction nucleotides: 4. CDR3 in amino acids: CASSLIAGDGNEQFF. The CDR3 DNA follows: TGTGCCAGCAGCTTAATAGCGGGAGATGGCAATGAGCAGTTCTTC.